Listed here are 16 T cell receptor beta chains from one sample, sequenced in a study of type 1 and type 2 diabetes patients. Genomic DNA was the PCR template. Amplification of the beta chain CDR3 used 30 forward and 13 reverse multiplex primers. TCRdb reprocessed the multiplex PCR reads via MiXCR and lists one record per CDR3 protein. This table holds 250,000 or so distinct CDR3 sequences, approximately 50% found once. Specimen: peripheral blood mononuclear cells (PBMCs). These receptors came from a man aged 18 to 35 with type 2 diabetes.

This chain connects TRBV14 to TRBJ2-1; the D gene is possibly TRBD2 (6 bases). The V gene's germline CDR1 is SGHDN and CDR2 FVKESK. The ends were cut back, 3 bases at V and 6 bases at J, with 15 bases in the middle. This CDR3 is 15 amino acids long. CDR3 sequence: CASSQEAGFGNEQFF. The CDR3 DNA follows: TGTGCCAGCAGCCAGGAGGCGGGGTTCGGCAATGAGCAGTTCTTC.

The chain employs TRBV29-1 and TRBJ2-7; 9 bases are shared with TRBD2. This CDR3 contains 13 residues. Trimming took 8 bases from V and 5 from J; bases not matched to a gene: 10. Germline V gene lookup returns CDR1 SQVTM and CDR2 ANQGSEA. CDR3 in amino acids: CSHSSGVGDEQYF. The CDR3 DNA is TGCAGCCATTCTAGCGGGGTTGGGGACGAGCAGTACTTC.

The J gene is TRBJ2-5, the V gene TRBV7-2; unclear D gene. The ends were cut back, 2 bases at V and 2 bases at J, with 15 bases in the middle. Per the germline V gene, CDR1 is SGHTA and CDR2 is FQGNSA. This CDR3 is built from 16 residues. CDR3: CASSLTPRREQETQYF. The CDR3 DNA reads TGTGCCAGCAGCTTAACCCCCCGGCGCGAGCAAGAGACCCAGTACTTC. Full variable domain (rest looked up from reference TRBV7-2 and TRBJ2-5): GAGVSQSPSNKVTEKGKDVELRCDPISGHTALYWYRQSLGQGLEFLIYFQGNSAPDKSGLPSDRFSAERTGGSVSTLTIQRTQQEDSAVYLCASSLTPRREQETQYFGPGTRLLVL.

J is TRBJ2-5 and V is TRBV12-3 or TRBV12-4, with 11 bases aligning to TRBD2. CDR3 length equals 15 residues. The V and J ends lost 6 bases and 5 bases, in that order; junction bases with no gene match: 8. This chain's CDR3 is CASRPTSGDLETQYF. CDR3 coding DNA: TGTGCCAGCAGGCCGACTAGCGGGGATTTGGAGACCCAGTACTTC.

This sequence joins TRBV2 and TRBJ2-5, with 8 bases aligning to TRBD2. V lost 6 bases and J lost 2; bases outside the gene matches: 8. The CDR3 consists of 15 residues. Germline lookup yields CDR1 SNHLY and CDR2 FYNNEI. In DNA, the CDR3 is TGTGCCAGCAGCAATATAGCGGGGTGGCAAGAGACCCAGTACTTC. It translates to CASSNIAGWQETQYF.

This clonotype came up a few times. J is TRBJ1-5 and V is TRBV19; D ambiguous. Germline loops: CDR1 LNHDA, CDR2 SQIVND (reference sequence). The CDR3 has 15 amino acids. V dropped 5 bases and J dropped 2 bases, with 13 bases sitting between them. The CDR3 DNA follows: TGTGCCAGTAGTTGGTTAGGTACGGGCAATCAGCCCCAGCATTTT. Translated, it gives CASSWLGTGNQPQHF.

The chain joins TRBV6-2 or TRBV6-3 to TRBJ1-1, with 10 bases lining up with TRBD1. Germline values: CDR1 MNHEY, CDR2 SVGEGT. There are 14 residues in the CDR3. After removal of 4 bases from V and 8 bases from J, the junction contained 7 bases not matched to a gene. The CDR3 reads CASSSRDRGGEAFF. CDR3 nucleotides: TGTGCCAGCAGTTCGCGGGACAGGGGAGGAGAAGCTTTCTTT.

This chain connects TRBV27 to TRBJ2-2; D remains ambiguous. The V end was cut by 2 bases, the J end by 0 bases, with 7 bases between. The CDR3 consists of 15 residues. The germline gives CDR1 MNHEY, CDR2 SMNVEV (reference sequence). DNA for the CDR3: TGTGCCAGCAGTTTAAGGTTCGCGAACACCGGGGAGCTGTTTTTT. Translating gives CASSLRFANTGELFF.

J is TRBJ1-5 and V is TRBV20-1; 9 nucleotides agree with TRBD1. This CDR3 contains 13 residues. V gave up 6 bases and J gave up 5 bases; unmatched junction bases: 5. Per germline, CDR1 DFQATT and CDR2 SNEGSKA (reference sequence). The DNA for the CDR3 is TGCAGTGCGCGACAGGGGGGCTATCAGCCCCAGCATTTT. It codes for CSARQGGYQPQHF.

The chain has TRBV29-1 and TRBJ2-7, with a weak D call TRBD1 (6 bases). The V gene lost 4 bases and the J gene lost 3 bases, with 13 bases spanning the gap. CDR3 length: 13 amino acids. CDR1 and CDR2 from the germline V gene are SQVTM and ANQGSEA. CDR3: CSVVSRDNYEQYF. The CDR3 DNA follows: TGCAGCGTTGTTAGTCGGGACAACTACGAGCAGTACTTC.

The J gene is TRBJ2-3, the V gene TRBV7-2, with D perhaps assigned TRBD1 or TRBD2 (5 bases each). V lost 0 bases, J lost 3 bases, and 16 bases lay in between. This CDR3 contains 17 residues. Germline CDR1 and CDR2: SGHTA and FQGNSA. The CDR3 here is CASSLAVSGRGTDTQYF. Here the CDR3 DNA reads TGTGCCAGCAGCTTAGCTGTATCGGGACGAGGTACAGATACGCAGTATTTT.

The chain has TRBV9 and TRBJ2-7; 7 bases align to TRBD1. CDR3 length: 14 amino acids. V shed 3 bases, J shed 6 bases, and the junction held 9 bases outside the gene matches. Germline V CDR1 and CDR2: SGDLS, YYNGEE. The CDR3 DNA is TGTGCCAGCAGCGCGAATACAGGGGTAGGCGAGCAGTACTTC. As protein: CASSANTGVGEQYF.

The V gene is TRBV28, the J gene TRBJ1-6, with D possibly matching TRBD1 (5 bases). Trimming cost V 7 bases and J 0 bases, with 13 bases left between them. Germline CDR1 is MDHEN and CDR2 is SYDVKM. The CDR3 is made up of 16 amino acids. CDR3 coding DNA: TGTGCCAGCACCCCTGGGGGGGGCTCCTATAATTCACCCCTCCACTTT. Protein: CASTPGGGSYNSPLHF.

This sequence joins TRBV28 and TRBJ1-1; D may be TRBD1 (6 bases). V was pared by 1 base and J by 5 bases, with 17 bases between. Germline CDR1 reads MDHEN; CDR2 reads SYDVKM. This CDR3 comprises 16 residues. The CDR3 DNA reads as TGTGCCAGCAGTTTATACGCTCGGGGGCGCTTGACTGAAGCTTTCTTT. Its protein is CASSLYARGRLTEAFF.

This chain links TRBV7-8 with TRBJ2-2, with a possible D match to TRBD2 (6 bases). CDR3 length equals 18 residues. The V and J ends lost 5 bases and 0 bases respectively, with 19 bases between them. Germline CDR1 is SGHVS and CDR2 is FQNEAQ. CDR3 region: CASSPRTDGGANTGELFF. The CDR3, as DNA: TGTGCCAGCAGCCCTCGGACGGATGGAGGGGCGAACACCGGGGAGCTGTTTTTT.

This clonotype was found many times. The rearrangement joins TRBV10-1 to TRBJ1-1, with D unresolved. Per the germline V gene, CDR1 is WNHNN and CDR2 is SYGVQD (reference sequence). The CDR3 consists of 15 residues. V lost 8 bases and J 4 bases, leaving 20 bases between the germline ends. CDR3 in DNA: TGCGCCAGCTCTCGCAACTCGGGCGGTATCACTGAAGCTTTCTTT. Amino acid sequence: CASSRNSGGITEAFF.